This T cell receptor beta chain came from a study of T cells in pancreatic ductal adenocarcinoma. General study points: No significant tumor-blood clonality difference; means were about 0.1 and 0.07.

Using immunoSEQ multiplex PCR, the repertoire was profiled, and TCRdb retains in-frame clones only, with some absent. The sample includes over 85,000 clones, nearly 95% of them seen just once. V was clipped by 6 bases and J by 3 bases; unmatched bases: 3. Germline V lookup: CDR1 SNHLY, CDR2 FYNNEI. The CDR3 is 13 residues long. The sample holds one count of this clone. The target antigen is unknown. No neoadjuvant therapy was given to the selected pancreatic ductal adenocarcinoma patients before their surgery. V and J are TRBV2 and TRBJ2-7; 9 positions agree with TRBD1. Sequenced: PBMCs. The receptor's source is a human donor with pancreatic ductal adenocarcinoma. The CDR3 protein is CASRGTGLYEQYF. The CDR3, as DNA: TGTGCCAGCAGGGGGACAGGGCTCTACGAGCAGTACTTC.